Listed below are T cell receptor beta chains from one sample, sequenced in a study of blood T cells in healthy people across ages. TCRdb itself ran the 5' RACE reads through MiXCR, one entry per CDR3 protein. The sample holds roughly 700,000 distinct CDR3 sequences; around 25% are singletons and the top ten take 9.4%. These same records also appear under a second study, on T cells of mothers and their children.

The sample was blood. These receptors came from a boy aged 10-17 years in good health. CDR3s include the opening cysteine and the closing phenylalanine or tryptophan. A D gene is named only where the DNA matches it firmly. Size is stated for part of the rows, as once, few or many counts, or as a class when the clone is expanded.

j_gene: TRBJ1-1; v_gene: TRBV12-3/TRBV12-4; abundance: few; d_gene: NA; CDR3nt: TGTGCCAGCAGCTTATACCCCGAACAGCCTCTGGGCACTGAAGCTTTCTTT; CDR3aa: CASSLYPEQPLGTEAFF
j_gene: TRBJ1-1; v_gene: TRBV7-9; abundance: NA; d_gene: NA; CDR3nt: TGTGCCAGCAGCTTAGTACAGACCAACACTGAAGCTTTCTTT; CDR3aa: CASSLVQTNTEAFF
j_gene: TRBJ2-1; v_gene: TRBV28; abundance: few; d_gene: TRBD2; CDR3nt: TGTGCCAGCAGGACGGGAGGGGATGAGCAGTTCTTC; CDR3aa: CASRTGGDEQFF
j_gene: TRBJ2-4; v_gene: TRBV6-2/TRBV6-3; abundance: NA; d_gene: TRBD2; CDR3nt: TGTGCCAGCAGGGGGACTAGTGGAAACATTCAGTACTTC; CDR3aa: CASRGTSGNIQYF
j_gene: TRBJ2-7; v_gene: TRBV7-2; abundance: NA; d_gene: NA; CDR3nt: TGTGCCAGCAGCTTCCGACAGCTATCCTACGAGCAGTACTTC; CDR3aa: CASSFRQLSYEQYF
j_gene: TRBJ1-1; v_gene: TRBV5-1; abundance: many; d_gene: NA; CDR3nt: TGCGCCAGCAGCTTGGGCCCATCCTCACCAGAAGCTTTCTTT; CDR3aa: CASSLGPSSPEAFF
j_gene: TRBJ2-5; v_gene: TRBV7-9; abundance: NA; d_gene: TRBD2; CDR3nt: TGTGCCAGCAGCTTAGAGCCTAGCGGGTTGCAAGAGACCCAGTACTTC; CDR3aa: CASSLEPSGLQETQYF
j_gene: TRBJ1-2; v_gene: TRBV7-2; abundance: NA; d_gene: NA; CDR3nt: TGTGCCAGCAGCTTGCGGACGGAGACTAACTATGGCTACACCTTC; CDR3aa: CASSLRTETNYGYTF
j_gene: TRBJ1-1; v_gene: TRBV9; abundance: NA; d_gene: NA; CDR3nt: TGTGCCAGCACCCCCCCGCCAACAGGCCTGACGGAAGCTTTCTTT; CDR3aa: CASTPPPTGLTEAFF
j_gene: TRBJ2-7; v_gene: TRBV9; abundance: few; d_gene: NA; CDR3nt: TGTGCCAGCAGCGAAGGGGTCAGCATGTCCGAGCAGTACTTC; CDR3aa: CASSEGVSMSEQYF
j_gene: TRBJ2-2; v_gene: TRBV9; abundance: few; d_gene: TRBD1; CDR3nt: TGTGCCAGCAGCGTCACCGGGACAGTCACCGGGGAGCTGTTTTTT; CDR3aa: CASSVTGTVTGELFF
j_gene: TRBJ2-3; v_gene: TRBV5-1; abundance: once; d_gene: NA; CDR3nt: TGCGCCAGCAGAGGGGACGTGGATACGCAGTATTTT; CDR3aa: CASRGDVDTQYF
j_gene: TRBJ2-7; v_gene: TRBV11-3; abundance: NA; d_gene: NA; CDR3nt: TGTGCCAACAGCTTCGCGGGACACTCCTACGAGCAGTACTTC; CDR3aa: CANSFAGHSYEQYF
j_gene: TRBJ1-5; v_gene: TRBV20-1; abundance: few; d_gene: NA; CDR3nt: TGCAGTGTTCACGCCCTCGCCAGCAATCAGCCCCAGCATTTT; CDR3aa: CSVHALASNQPQHF
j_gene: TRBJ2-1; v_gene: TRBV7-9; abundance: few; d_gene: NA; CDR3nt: TGTGCCAGCAGCTTAGCTCGAATCGGGGTAGGAGAAGAGCAGTTCTTC; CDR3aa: CASSLARIGVGEEQFF
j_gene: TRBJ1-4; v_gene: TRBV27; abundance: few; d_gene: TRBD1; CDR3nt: TGTGCCGGCAGTCCACAGGGACAGAGCCTAAATGAAAAACTGTTTTTT; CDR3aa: CAGSPQGQSLNEKLFF
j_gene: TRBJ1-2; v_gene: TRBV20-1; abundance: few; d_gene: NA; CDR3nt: TGCAGTGCTGCGGACGAGGACAAGGGCGGCTATGGCTACACCTTC; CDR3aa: CSAADEDKGGYGYTF